The 4 T cell receptor beta chains below come from one sample, sequenced in a study of OX40 agonist ivuxolimab in advanced cancers. Profiling relied on immunoSEQ multiplex PCR, and the TCRdb table lists in-frame clones only, not all of them. Here the sample spans under 90,000 clones, roughly nine tenths being singletons. The sequencing used CD4+ or CD8+ T cells sorted from blood, collected in a trial of the OX40 agonist ivuxolimab. The receptors here all came from an adult with an advanced solid tumor such as melanoma, head and neck, liver or kidney cancer.

This chain uses TRBV18 with TRBJ2-5, with D perhaps given as TRBD1 or TRBD2 (5 bases each). The CDR3 is 18 residues long. Germline assignment: CDR1 KGHSH and CDR2 LQKENI. V shed 4 bases and J shed 2 bases, with 23 bases lying between them. The CDR3 loop is CASSQIPGTARSQETQYF. DNA for the CDR3: TGTGCCAGCTCACAGATACCCGGGACCGCTAGGTCGCAAGAGACCCAGTACTTC.

In DNA, the CDR3 is TGTGCCAGCTCACCCTTAGGGACTTCTAACAATGAGCAGTTCTTC. It yields the protein CASSPLGTSNNEQFF. V is TRBV18 and J is TRBJ2-1; possibly TRBD2 for D (6 bases). Trimming took 3 bases from V and 5 from J, leaving 14 bases between them. The length of the CDR3 is 15 residues. Germline V gene lookup returns CDR1 KGHSH and CDR2 LQKENI.

V and J are TRBV5-1 and TRBJ1-6; no firm D call. Between the trimmed V and J ends, which lost 1 base and 5 bases, there was a span of 7 bases. Germline assignment: CDR1 SGHRS and CDR2 YFSETQ. The CDR3 is 14 residues long. The chain's CDR3 is CASSLRSDNSPLHF. The CDR3 DNA sequence: TGCGCCAGCAGCTTGAGGTCAGATAATTCACCCCTCCACTTT. The full variable domain, completed using reference TRBV5-1 and TRBJ1-6, is KAGVTQTPRYLIKTRGQQVTLSCSPISGHRSVSWYQQTPGQGLQFLFEYFSETQRNKGNFPGRFSGRQFSNSRSEMNVSTLELGDSALYLCASSLRSDNSPLHFGNGTRLTVT.

The chain employs TRBV5-1 and TRBJ2-5; 8 positions agree with TRBD2. The CDR3 is 15 amino acids. V gave up 0 bases and J gave up 2 bases; unmatched junction bases: 3. Germline V CDR1 and CDR2: SGHRS, YFSETQ. The CDR3 sequence is CASSLVTGGQETQYF. DNA for the CDR3: TGCGCCAGCAGCTTGGTAACGGGGGGGCAAGAGACCCAGTACTTC. The full variable domain, rest sourced from reference TRBV5-1 and TRBJ2-5, is KAGVTQTPRYLIKTRGQQVTLSCSPISGHRSVSWYQQTPGQGLQFLFEYFSETQRNKGNFPGRFSGRQFSNSRSEMNVSTLELGDSALYLCASSLVTGGQETQYFGPGTRLLVL.